These 30 T cell receptor gamma chains came from one sample sequenced in a study of γδ T cells in repeated Plasmodium falciparum infection. Bulk repertoires came from Vgamma9/Vdelta2+ or Vdelta2-negative gammadelta T cells flow-sorted from PBMC. TCRdb reprocessed the multiplex PCR reads through CATT. The table shows approximately 26,000 gamma-chain clones, with over 2.5% occurring only once. Source material: gamma-delta T cells from blood. The receptors come from a pool of human donors (malaria-infected and uninfected, not separated).

This clone was seen at least ten times. TCRdb lists the protein of a much larger clone for this DNA, which differs at residue 7, so this is likely a read error; the protein given here is translated from the DNA itself. The CDR3 spells CATWVIGKKLF. CDR3 in DNA: TGTGCCACCTGGGTGATCGGGAAGAAACTCTTT. J is TRGJ1 or TRGJ2 and V is TRGV5. Assignment of the J gene here rests on matching the DNA to germline, because TCRdb gives none. The CDR3 sequence is 11 residues long. Germline V CDR1 and CDR2: VINAFY, YDVSNSKD. The V gene end was trimmed by 5 bases and the J gene end by 10 bases; junction bases not matched to a gene: 8.

Many counts were recorded for this clone. TCRdb's protein for this DNA is that of a much larger clone and differs from the translation at residue 13, likely a read error; the protein shown is the DNA translation. This chain connects TRGV9 to TRGJP. The germline gives CDR1 GITISATS, CDR2 ISYDGTV (reference sequence). The CDR3 is 15 amino acids. The chain's CDR3 is CALWESELGKKIRVF. The CDR3, as DNA: TGTGCCTTGTGGGAGTCAGAGTTGGGCAAAAAAATCAGGGTATTT.

This clone was seen repeatedly, ten times or more. The protein given in TCRdb and the translation of the DNA differ at residue 7, and the sequence presented here derives from the DNA. The chain employs TRGV3 and TRGJ1 or TRGJ2. Germline-derived CDR1 and CDR2 are VTNTFY and YDVSTARD (reference sequence). The junction had 4 bases not matched to a gene; V was cut back by 2 bases and J by 3 bases. CDR3 length: 13 residues. The CDR3 coding sequence is TGTGCCACCTGGGACACGATTTATTATAAGAAACTCTTT. This encodes CATWDTIYYKKLF.

This clone was detected a few times. A read error is likely here: a far larger clone is one base away. The sample holds other DNA sequences that translate to the same CDR3. The chain links TRGV9 to TRGJ1 or TRGJ2. The J gene, absent from TCRdb, was called here by matching the DNA to germline. CDR3 size: 13 residues. From germline, CDR1 is GITISATS and CDR2 ISYDGTV (reference sequence). With 0 bases clipped from V and 10 bases from J, the junction kept 9 bases outside the gene matches. The CDR3 here is CALWEVRRYKKLF. The CDR3 DNA reads TGTGCCTTGTGGGAGGTGCGTCGATACAAGAAACTCTTT.

Notes on this clone: This DNA's translation and the protein TCRdb lists, from a much larger clone, do not match at residue 5, likely due to a read error; the protein shown is translated from the DNA. The rearrangement links TRGV4 to TRGJ1 or TRGJ2. TCRdb lists no J gene, so it was determined here by aligning the DNA to germline. Germline CDR1 and CDR2: EGSTGY and YDSYTSSV. The CDR3 consists of 13 residues. The DNA for the CDR3 is TGTGCCATCTGGGGTGGGGGTTATTATAAGAAACTCTTT. Amino acid sequence: CAIWGGGYYKKLF.

This clone appeared a few times. This could be a read error, since a much larger clone is one nucleotide away. The gene calls are TRGV5 and TRGJ1 or TRGJ2. TCRdb lists no J gene, so it was determined here by aligning the DNA to germline. Germline V gene data show CDR1 as VINAFY and CDR2 as YDVSNSKD. The CDR3 contains 13 residues. The junction had 11 bases not matched to a gene; V was cut back by 0 bases and J by 12 bases. The CDR3 sequence: CATWDRPSRSKLF. The CDR3 DNA reads as TGTGCCACCTGGGACAGGCCATCCCGTTCGAAACTCTTT.

This clone was counted ten times or more. TCRdb pairs this DNA with a much larger clone's protein that differs at residue 11, likely a read error; the protein shown was translated from the DNA. The same CDR3 arises from other DNA sequences in this sample as well. This chain links TRGV9 with TRGJP2. CDR3 length: 15 amino acids. Germline values: CDR1 GITISATS, CDR2 ISYDGTV (reference sequence). The CDR3 DNA is TGTGCCTTGTGGGAGGGATCTAGTAGTGATCGGATCAAGACGTTT. Its translation: CALWEGSSSDRIKTF.

Concerning this clone: The protein TCRdb gives is from a much larger clone and does not agree with this DNA's translation at residue 13, likely a read error; the protein shown here comes from the DNA. The chain carries TRGV3 and TRGJ1 or TRGJ2. Assignment of the J gene here rests on matching the DNA to germline, because TCRdb gives none. Germline V gene data show CDR1 as VTNTFY and CDR2 as YDVSTARD (reference sequence). The CDR3 length is 17 residues. CDR3 sequence (DNA): TGTGCCACCTGGGACAGGCGACAGCCCGTGAATTATAATAAGAAACTCTTT. This translates into CATWDRRQPVNYNKKLF.

In this sample, this clone turned up many times. This may come from a read error, since a much larger clone is one base off. No J gene was called, and the V gene is TRGV9. The germline gives CDR1 GITISATS, CDR2 ISYDGTV (reference sequence). The CDR3 has 12 residues. Here the CDR3 DNA reads TGTGCCCTGTGGGAAGATTATTATAAGGAACTCTTT. Protein sequence: CALWEDYYKELF.

At least ten counts were recorded for this clone. The J gene is TRGJP2, the V gene TRGV3. Trimming removed 3 bases from V and 5 bases from J; junction bases left unmatched: 9. The germline CDR1 and CDR2 sequences are VTNTFY and YDVSTARD (reference sequence). The CDR3 length is 15 residues. The CDR3 DNA reads as TGTGCCACCTGGGACTGGGTGCGGAGTGATTGGATCAAGACGTTT. It encodes CATWDWVRSDWIKTF.

On this clone itself: TCRdb's protein, taken from a much larger clone, differs from this DNA's translation at residue 5, likely owing to a read error; the protein displayed comes from the DNA. The genes are TRGV9 and TRGJP. Assignment of the J gene here rests on matching the DNA to germline, because TCRdb gives none. This CDR3 is built from 19 residues. Germline CDR1 reads GITISATS; CDR2 reads ISYDGTV (reference sequence). The CDR3 sequence is CALWGVKGPHELGKKIKVF. The DNA of the CDR3 is TGTGCCTTGTGGGGGGTGAAGGGTCCGCATGAGCTGGGCAAAAAAATCAAGGTATTT.

A few counts support this clone. Only one base separates this from a far larger clonotype, so it likely reflects a read error. The sample holds other DNA sequences that translate to the same CDR3. The J gene is uncalled and the V gene is TRGV4. Germline CDR1 EGSTGY, CDR2 YDSYTSSV. The CDR3 extends over 11 amino acids. The CDR3 region has the DNA TGTGCCACCTGGGTTACCAATAAGAAACTCTTC. The encoded protein is CATWVTNKKLF.

This clone was seen at least ten times. This is likely an artifact of a read error, given a far larger clone one base away. The same CDR3 also results from other DNA sequences found in this sample. This chain links TRGV3 with TRGJ1 or TRGJ2. TCRdb leaves out the J gene; it was filled in here by matching the DNA to germline. Germline CDR1 is VTNTFY and CDR2 is YDVSTARD (reference sequence). The CDR3 length is 15 residues. The CDR3 region has the DNA TGCGCCACCTGGGACATCACCCATGGAGTATATAAGAAACTCTTT. This codes for CATWDITHGVYKKLF.

This clone was seen repeatedly, ten times or more. The mismatch at residue 8 between this DNA's translation and the TCRdb protein of a much larger clone likely reflects a read error; the protein shown is translated from the DNA. The chain is built from TRGV9 and TRGJ1 or TRGJ2. The J gene, missing from TCRdb, was assigned here through DNA to germline matching. This CDR3 is 14 amino acids long. Germline CDR1 GITISATS, CDR2 ISYDGTV (reference sequence). The V segment lost 1 base and the J segment 2 bases; nucleotides outside the gene matches: 5. The DNA of the CDR3 is TGTGCCTTGTGGGAGGTCCCGGATTATTATAAGAAACTCTTT. It codes for CALWEVPDYYKKLF.

Regarding this clone: A far bigger clonotype differs at one base, so this is likely a read error. Other DNA sequences from this sample encode an identical CDR3 as well. The J gene is TRGJP, the V gene TRGV9. In the absence of a J gene in TCRdb, the DNA was matched to germline to assign it here. After removal of 4 bases from V and 5 bases from J, the junction contained 11 bases not matched to a gene. Germline-derived CDR1 and CDR2 are GITISATS and ISYDGTV (reference sequence). The CDR3 extends over 18 amino acids. The CDR3 DNA reads TGTGCCTTGTGGGAAGTTCGAGGGGAAGAGTTGGGCAAAAAAATCAAGGTATTT. Protein product: CALWEVRGEELGKKIKVF.

This clone came up a few times. The protein given by TCRdb reflects a much larger clone and differs at residue 16 from this DNA's translation, likely from a read error; the protein shown is the DNA's translation. The rearrangement links TRGV9 to TRGJP. TCRdb carries no J gene annotation; the J gene was assigned here by matching the DNA with germline. The germline gives CDR1 GITISATS, CDR2 ISYDGTV (reference sequence). There are 21 residues in the CDR3. The CDR3 region is CALWEVHGSVRKELGEKIKVF. In DNA form, the CDR3 reads TGTGCCTTGTGGGAGGTGCATGGTTCGGTACGTAAAGAGTTGGGCGAAAAAATCAAGGTATTT.

This clone was observed at least ten times. The protein TCRdb lists belongs to a much larger clone and differs from this DNA's translation at residue 12, which points to a read error; the protein shown is made from the DNA. This chain's CDR3 is CALWEVLPNYKELF. CDR3 sequence (DNA): TGTGCCTTGTGGGAGGTGCTACCGAATTATAAGGAACTCTTT. The V gene call is TRGV9, and the J gene call is absent. CDR1 GITISATS and CDR2 ISYDGTV come from the germline V gene (reference sequence). The CDR3 spans 14 residues.

This clone was seen many times. A much larger clone differs by one base, so this may be a read error. The rearrangement joins TRGV4 to TRGJ1 or TRGJ2. Since TCRdb gives no J gene, matching the DNA to germline was used here to assign it. V was pared by 0 bases and J by 11 bases, with 7 bases of the junction left unmatched. CDR3 length: 12 amino acids. Germline-derived CDR1 and CDR2 are EGSTGY and YDSYTSSV. The CDR3 region has the DNA TGTGCCACCTGGGATGGGCCTGGGGAGAAACTCTTT. It encodes CATWDGPGEKLF.

Comment on this clone: A much larger clone lies a single base off, so this may be a read error. The chain recombines TRGV9 with TRGJ1 or TRGJ2. TCRdb carries no J gene annotation; the J gene was assigned here by matching the DNA with germline. CDR3 length: 17 residues. The germline CDR1 and CDR2 sequences are GITISATS and ISYDGTV (reference sequence). CDR3 amino acids: CALREVPIRAHYYKKLF. The CDR3 region has the DNA TGTGCCTTGCGGGAGGTGCCGATTAGGGCTCACTATTATAAGAAACTCTTT.

The sample holds many counts of this clone. A far larger clone is off by one base, so a read error is likely. The same CDR3 can be traced to other DNA sequences in this sample. The J gene is TRGJP1, the V gene TRGV4. The J gene is absent in TCRdb and was assigned here via DNA matching to germline. CDR1 EGSTGY and CDR2 YDSYTSSV come from the germline V gene. The CDR3 runs to 15 residues. The V gene end was trimmed by 0 bases and the J gene end by 5 bases; junction bases not matched to a gene: 6. CDR3 sequence: CATWDGRVTGWFKIF. CDR3 in DNA: TGTGCCACCTGGGATGGGCGGGTTACTGGTTGGTTCAAGATATTT.

This clone was observed at least ten times. The mismatch at residue 8 between this DNA's translation and the TCRdb protein of a much larger clone likely reflects a read error; the protein shown is translated from the DNA. This chain joins TRGV4 and TRGJ1 or TRGJ2. The J gene comes from matching the DNA to germline here; TCRdb lacks it. The CDR3 runs 13 residues. In germline, CDR1 is EGSTGY, CDR2 YDSYTSSV. Unmatched junction bases numbered 10, after V lost 5 bases and J lost 6 bases. CDR3 bases: TGTGCCACCTGGGGTAGCCTTTGTTATAAGAAACTCTTT. It translates to CATWGSLCYKKLF.

A remark on this clone: The mismatch at residue 9 between this DNA's translation and the TCRdb protein of a much larger clone likely reflects a read error; the protein shown is translated from the DNA. The chain is built from TRGV2 and TRGJ1 or TRGJ2. TCRdb is silent on the J gene; assignment here came from matching the DNA to germline. Germline loops: CDR1 EGSNGY, CDR2 YDSYNSKV. Trimming cost V 1 base and J 8 bases; bases outside gene matches: 8. There are 13 residues in the CDR3. In DNA, the CDR3 is TGTGCCACCTGGGACGGCAAAGATCATAAGAAACTCTTT. It yields the protein CATWDGKDHKKLF.

This clone occurred a few times. TCRdb's listed protein matches a much larger clone and diverges from this DNA's translation at residue 7, likely through a read error; the protein shown comes from the DNA. The CDR3 loop is CALWEVPRRELGKKIKVF. The CDR3 DNA sequence: TGTGCCTTGTGGGAGGTGCCACGGCGAGAGTTGGGCAAAAAAATCAAGGTATTT. This chain uses TRGV9 with TRGJP. TCRdb carries no J gene annotation; the J gene was assigned here by matching the DNA with germline. This CDR3 is 18 amino acids long. V trimming: 0 bases; J trimming: 6 bases; junction bases outside the gene matches: 8. The germline gives CDR1 GITISATS, CDR2 ISYDGTV (reference sequence).

This clone came up many times. This may be a read error: a much more frequent sequence differs by one nucleotide. The sample carries other DNA sequences with the same CDR3. The chain combines TRGV9 with TRGJ1 or TRGJ2. Looked up from germline, CDR1 is GITISATS and CDR2 is ISYDGTV (reference sequence). The CDR3 runs 16 residues. The J segment lost 2 bases and the V segment lost 0 bases, leaving 10 bases of the junction unmatched. CDR3 coding DNA: TGTGCCTTGTGGGAGGTGGATGTACGTCATTATTATAAGAAACTCTTT. Protein: CALWEVDVRHYYKKLF.

This clone was seen at least ten times. The protein TCRdb lists belongs to a much larger clone and differs from this DNA's translation at residue 3, which points to a read error; the protein shown is made from the DNA. The DNA for the CDR3 is TGTGCCGCCTGGGACGGGAGGGCTGATTATTATAAGAAACTCTTT. Residues: CAAWDGRADYYKKLF. The chain joins TRGV2 to TRGJ1 or TRGJ2. The J gene, missing from TCRdb, was assigned here through DNA to germline matching. The CDR3 has 15 amino acids. Germline V gene data show CDR1 as EGSNGY and CDR2 as YDSYNSKV.

This clone was observed at least ten times. The protein TCRdb lists belongs to a much larger clone and differs from this DNA's translation at residue 3, which points to a read error; the protein shown is made from the DNA. V gene TRGV9 combines with J gene TRGJP1. The CDR3 spans 16 residues. After removal of 11 bases from V and 0 bases from J, the junction contained 15 bases not matched to a gene. Germline CDR1 is GITISATS and CDR2 is ISYDGTV (reference sequence). CDR3 loop: CASSTMGDTTGWFKIF. Here the CDR3 DNA reads TGTGCCTCGTCAACTATGGGGGATACCACTGGTTGGTTCAAGATATTT.

This clone was observed a handful of times. A single base is all that separates this from a far larger clone, so a read error is likely. TRGV9 is the V gene, and the J gene was not called. Germline values: CDR1 GITISATS, CDR2 ISYDGTV (reference sequence). The CDR3 consists of 12 residues. DNA for the CDR3: TGTGCCTTGTGGGAGGTGCGGGGTAAGAAGCTCTTT. It encodes CALWEVRGKKLF.

For this clone: TCRdb records a much larger clone's protein for this DNA, with a difference at residue 5 that likely arises from a read error; the protein given is the translation of the DNA. V gene TRGV2 combines with J gene TRGJ1 or TRGJ2. TCRdb gives no J gene; it was assigned here by matching the DNA to germline. CDR3 size: 14 residues. Looked up from germline, CDR1 is EGSNGY and CDR2 is YDSYNSKV. Here the CDR3 DNA reads TGTGCCACCTGGTACGGGACTATTATGGATAAGAAACTCTTT. Residues: CATWYGTIMDKKLF.

This clone was recorded many times. TCRdb has a much larger clone's protein, which differs at residue 11 from the translation of this DNA, likely because of a read error; what is shown is the protein translated from the DNA. The chain recombines TRGV2 with TRGJ1 or TRGJ2. TCRdb does not report a J gene; here it was assigned by matching the DNA to germline references. The CDR3 has 14 amino acids. CDR1 is EGSNGY and CDR2 is YDSYNSKV in the germline V gene. In nucleotides, the CDR3 is TGTGCCACCTGGGACGGGCACGTAAGGTATAGGAAACTCTTT. Translated, it gives CATWDGHVRYRKLF.

Comments on this clone: A far larger clone is a single base away, which makes a read error likely. Other DNA sequences within the sample encode an identical CDR3. V gene TRGV2 combines with J gene TRGJP2. No J segment appears in TCRdb, so it was assigned here by matching the sequence to germline. The CDR3 extends over 15 amino acids. The germline V gene encodes CDR1 EGSNGY and CDR2 YDSYNSKV. The CDR3 nucleotides are TGTGCCACCTGGGACGGGCCCGAGAGTGACTGGATCAAGACGTTT. Protein sequence: CATWDGPESDWIKTF.